The sequence of this TCR beta chain was determined in a study of cytomegalovirus exposure and HLA in healthy donors. The germline CDR1 and CDR2 sequences are MDHEN and SYDVKM. This CDR3 is 14 amino acids long. The trim removed 6 bases at V and 7 bases at J, leaving 7 bases unmatched. Assay used: immunoSEQ multiplex PCR; TCRdb lists only in-frame clones, some missing. The sample has approximately 65,000 clones, about 90% seen once. This rearrangement joins TRBV28 to TRBJ2-5, with 11 positions matching TRBD1. Input material: PBMCs. The sequence was collected from a man aged 18 to 30 in good health and CMV-seronegative. CDR3 protein: CASRGTGGGGTQYF. The CDR3 nucleotides read TGTGCCAGCAGGGGGACAGGGGGAGGAGGGACCCAGTACTTC. The full variable domain, completed using reference TRBV28 and TRBJ2-5, is DVKVTQSSRYLVKRTGEKVFLECVQDMDHENMFWYRQDPGLGLRLIYFSYDVKMKEKGDIPEGYSVSREKKERFSLILESASTNQTSMYLCASRGTGGGGTQYFGPGTRLLVL.